Below are 8 T cell receptor beta chains sequenced from a single sample in a study of shared clonotypes between healthy human individuals. Clones were read by immunoSEQ multiplex PCR, and TCRdb kept only the in-frame ones, dropping some. The repertoire consists of 2 million to 2.5 million clones, with over 85% occurring once and the leading ten covering 0.36%. The sample consisted of naive CD4+ T cells from PBMCs. Subset specified: CD45RA+ positively selected. The origin of the receptors is a young man in good health. Some clones in this sample may be carry-over from other donors' samples.

The chain couples TRBV19 to TRBJ1-5; D unresolved. From germline, CDR1 is LNHDA and CDR2 SQIVND (reference sequence). Trimming shortened V by 1 base and J by 0 bases, and 16 bases separated the two germline ends. The CDR3 is 18 residues long. The DNA of the CDR3 is TGTGCCAGTAGTATAGGTCCCATTGCCCCAACTAGCAATCAGCCCCAGCATTTT. As protein: CASSIGPIAPTSNQPQHF.

The chain has TRBV19 and TRBJ2-1; 10 bases fit TRBD2. V lost 5 bases and J lost 1; bases outside the gene matches: 20. The CDR3 consists of 21 residues. Germline V gene lookup returns CDR1 LNHDA and CDR2 SQIVND (reference sequence). CDR3 amino acids: CASSELGLAGVLRRSYNEQFF. The CDR3 DNA reads TGTGCCAGTAGTGAACTTGGCCTAGCGGGAGTTCTCCGGAGGTCCTACAATGAGCAGTTCTTC.

The chain links TRBV29-1 to TRBJ1-1; 7 bases agree with TRBD1. The CDR3 is made up of 13 amino acids. CDR1 SQVTM and CDR2 ANQGSEA come from the germline V gene. V shed 7 bases and J 4 bases; nucleotides not matched to a gene: 9. The CDR3 protein is CSALTGTGTEAFF. The CDR3 region has the DNA TGCAGCGCACTGACAGGGACGGGCACTGAAGCTTTCTTT.

This chain uses TRBV6-6 with TRBJ1-2; maybe TRBD1 (5 bases). This CDR3 region has 15 residues. CDR1 is MNHNY, CDR2 SVGAGI, per germline (reference sequence). The V gene lost 8 bases and the J gene lost 4 bases, with 20 bases spanning the gap. For the CDR3, the DNA is TGTGCCAGCTCTTCCGGCTGGGAGGGGAGCTATGGCTACACCTTC. Amino acid sequence: CASSSGWEGSYGYTF.

The V and J genes are TRBV30 and TRBJ2-1, with TRBD2 identical over 12 bases. This CDR3 comprises 15 residues. V was pared by 0 bases and J by 8 bases, with 5 bases of the junction left unmatched. Germline CDR1 GTSNPN, CDR2 SVGIG (reference sequence). The CDR3 DNA is TGTGCCTGGAGTGTCCTAGCGGGAGGGCCTTATGAGCAGTTCTTC. It translates to CAWSVLAGGPYEQFF.

V is TRBV28 and J is TRBJ1-5; TRBD1 aligns across 12 bases. Germline V gene lookup returns CDR1 MDHEN and CDR2 SYDVKM. The CDR3 is 18 amino acids. Trimming cost V 5 bases and J 1 base; bases outside gene matches: 9. CDR3 nucleotide sequence: TGTGCCAGCAGTAGGGGGACAGGGGGCTCCCGGAGCAATCAGCCCCAGCATTTT. Its translation is CASSRGTGGSRSNQPQHF.

The gene calls are TRBV18 and TRBJ1-2; D remains unclear. The V end was cut by 3 bases, the J end by 4 bases, with 12 bases between. The CDR3 length is 14 residues. The V gene's germline CDR1 is KGHSH and CDR2 LQKENI. The CDR3 reads CASSPTDSGYGYTF. The CDR3 bases are TGTGCCAGCTCACCGACCGATTCCGGCTATGGCTACACCTTC.

The rearrangement links TRBV5-1 to TRBJ2-7, with 8 bases matching TRBD1. The V segment lost 7 bases and the J segment 6 bases; nucleotides outside the gene matches: 12. The CDR3 is 14 residues long. In germline, CDR1 is SGHRS, CDR2 YFSETQ. In nucleotides, the CDR3 is TGCGCCAGCTCGAACCGACAGGGGAGTAGCGAGCAGTACTTC. Its protein is CASSNRQGSSEQYF.